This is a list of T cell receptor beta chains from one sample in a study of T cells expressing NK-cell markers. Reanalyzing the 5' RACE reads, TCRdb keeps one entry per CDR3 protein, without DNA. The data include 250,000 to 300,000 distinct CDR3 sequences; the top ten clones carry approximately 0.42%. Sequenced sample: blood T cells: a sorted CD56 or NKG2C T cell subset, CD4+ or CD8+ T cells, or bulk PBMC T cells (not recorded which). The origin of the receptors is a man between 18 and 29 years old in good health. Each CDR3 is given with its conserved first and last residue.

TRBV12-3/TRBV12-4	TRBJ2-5	CASTQGSGSGWETQYF
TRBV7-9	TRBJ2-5	CASSLVPPLARGTQYF
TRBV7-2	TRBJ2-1	CASSSGLAGVVDEQFF
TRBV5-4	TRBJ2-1	CASSLTGSGEQFF
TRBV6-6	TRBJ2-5	CASRKGEGTQYF
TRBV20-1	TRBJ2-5	CSAETRRETQYF
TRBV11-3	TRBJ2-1	CASSLVGLVTSYNEQFF
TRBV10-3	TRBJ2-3	CAISELAGASTDTQYF
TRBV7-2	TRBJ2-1	CASSLLPGHTYNEQFF
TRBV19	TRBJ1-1	CASSPGPNTEAFF
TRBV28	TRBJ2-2	CASSPEGAGELFF
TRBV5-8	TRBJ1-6	CASSFDFLNGSPLHF
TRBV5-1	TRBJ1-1	CASSFRTGGRDTEAFF
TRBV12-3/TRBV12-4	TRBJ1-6	CASTSRGNSPLHF
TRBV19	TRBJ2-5	CASNRGALAKETQYF
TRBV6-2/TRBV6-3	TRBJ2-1	CASSYSSINTMGQFF
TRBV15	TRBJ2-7	CATSRDLRTGDSYEQYF
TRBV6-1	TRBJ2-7	CASSGQGYEQYF
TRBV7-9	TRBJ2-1	CASSLAGGKNNEQFF
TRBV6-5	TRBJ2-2	CASSRPSGSSGNHGELFF